The rows below give T cell receptor beta chains drawn from one sample of a study of blood T cell repertoires in COVID-19. Sequenced by immunoSEQ multiplex PCR; TCRdb stores in-frame clones only, minus some. The profile shows 140,000 to 150,000 clones, roughly 90% of them singletons. Sequencing was performed on PBMCs or T cells enriched from blood (not recorded which). The receptors come from a woman in her thirties with acute COVID-19. The CDR3 runs from the conserved cysteine through the conserved F or W. Fields, in order: V gene, D gene, clone size, J gene, CDR3 protein, CDR3 DNA. A D gene is named only where the DNA matches it firmly. Clone size is given for some rows only: seen once, a few or many times, or a class if the clone is expanded.

v_call: TRBV19; d_call: TRBD2; clone_size: -; j_call: TRBJ2-2; cdr3_aa: CASDPGLGSGELFF; cdr3_nt: TGTGCCAGTGATCCGGGACTAGGATCCGGGGAGCTGTTTTTT
v_call: TRBV6-5; d_call: TRBD2; clone_size: -; j_call: TRBJ2-7; cdr3_aa: CASSSRLAGAQEQYF; cdr3_nt: TGTGCCAGCAGTTCTAGACTAGCGGGAGCCCAAGAGCAGTACTTC
v_call: TRBV5-4; d_call: -; clone_size: -; j_call: TRBJ2-5; cdr3_aa: CASSLYQETQYF; cdr3_nt: TGTGCCAGCAGCTTGTATCAAGAGACCCAGTACTTC
v_call: TRBV18; d_call: -; clone_size: -; j_call: TRBJ1-5; cdr3_aa: CASSPQEASNQPQHF; cdr3_nt: TGTGCCAGCTCACCACAGGAGGCGAGCAATCAGCCCCAGCATTTT
v_call: TRBV24-1; d_call: TRBD1; clone_size: -; j_call: TRBJ1-2; cdr3_aa: CATSDSKPTGDHYGYTF; cdr3_nt: TGTGCCACCAGTGATTCTAAACCGACAGGGGACCACTATGGCTACACCTTC
v_call: TRBV5-4; d_call: -; clone_size: -; j_call: TRBJ1-1; cdr3_aa: CASSWVGADTEAFF; cdr3_nt: TGTGCCAGCAGCTGGGTGGGGGCAGACACTGAAGCTTTCTTT
v_call: TRBV9; d_call: -; clone_size: -; j_call: TRBJ1-5; cdr3_aa: CASSADSFFQPQHF; cdr3_nt: TGTGCCAGCAGCGCCGACAGCTTTTTTCAGCCCCAGCATTTT
v_call: TRBV7-9; d_call: TRBD1; clone_size: -; j_call: TRBJ1-1; cdr3_aa: CASSFRGLTEAFF; cdr3_nt: TGTGCCAGCAGCTTTAGGGGGCTCACTGAAGCTTTCTTT
v_call: TRBV7-2; d_call: TRBD1; clone_size: -; j_call: TRBJ1-5; cdr3_aa: CASSFRQGSNQPQHF; cdr3_nt: TGTGCCAGCAGCTTCCGACAGGGGAGCAATCAGCCCCAGCATTTT
v_call: TRBV27; d_call: -; clone_size: -; j_call: TRBJ1-1; cdr3_aa: CASSLSGVETEAFF; cdr3_nt: TGTGCCAGCAGTTTATCAGGGGTAGAAACTGAAGCTTTCTTT
v_call: TRBV24-1; d_call: -; clone_size: -; j_call: TRBJ1-1; cdr3_aa: CATSDANGSGNTEAFF; cdr3_nt: TGTGCCACCAGTGATGCCAATGGCAGCGGGAACACTGAAGCTTTCTTT
v_call: TRBV5-1; d_call: -; clone_size: -; j_call: TRBJ2-3; cdr3_aa: CASSSFVTDTQYF; cdr3_nt: TGCGCCAGCAGCTCCTTTGTCACAGATACGCAGTATTTT
v_call: TRBV27; d_call: TRBD1; clone_size: -; j_call: TRBJ1-2; cdr3_aa: CASSFLQGNGYTF; cdr3_nt: TGTGCCAGCAGTTTTTTACAGGGGAATGGCTACACCTTC
v_call: TRBV4-1; d_call: -; clone_size: -; j_call: TRBJ1-1; cdr3_aa: CASRAQGKNTEAFF; cdr3_nt: TGCGCCAGCAGGGCGCAGGGAAAGAACACTGAAGCTTTCTTT
v_call: TRBV14; d_call: TRBD1; clone_size: -; j_call: TRBJ2-1; cdr3_aa: CASSHLSTGTGEDEQFF; cdr3_nt: TGTGCCAGCAGCCATCTAAGTACCGGGACAGGCGAGGATGAGCAGTTCTTC
v_call: TRBV30; d_call: -; clone_size: -; j_call: TRBJ2-7; cdr3_aa: CAWSVHRDHEQYF; cdr3_nt: TGTGCCTGGAGTGTACACAGGGACCACGAGCAGTACTTC
v_call: TRBV28; d_call: TRBD1; clone_size: -; j_call: TRBJ1-1; cdr3_aa: CASSSWTGSRAVTEAFF; cdr3_nt: TGTGCCAGCAGTTCCTGGACAGGGAGTCGCGCCGTTACTGAAGCTTTCTTT
v_call: TRBV28; d_call: TRBD1; clone_size: -; j_call: TRBJ1-5; cdr3_aa: CASSLRLGTGVYSNQPQHF; cdr3_nt: TGTGCCAGCAGTTTAAGGTTGGGGACAGGGGTGTACAGCAATCAGCCCCAGCATTTT
v_call: TRBV5-1; d_call: TRBD2; clone_size: -; j_call: TRBJ2-3; cdr3_aa: CASSLGPSGNAADTQYF; cdr3_nt: TGCGCCAGCAGCTTGGGGCCTAGCGGGAATGCCGCAGATACGCAGTATTTT
v_call: TRBV6-4; d_call: -; clone_size: few; j_call: TRBJ2-3; cdr3_aa: CASSDSIETDTQYF; cdr3_nt: TGTGCCAGCAGTGACTCGATAGAAACAGATACGCAGTATTTT
v_call: TRBV28; d_call: TRBD1; clone_size: -; j_call: TRBJ2-7; cdr3_aa: CASSLDRAYEQYF; cdr3_nt: TGTGCCAGCAGTTTAGACAGGGCCTACGAGCAGTACTTC
v_call: TRBV7-9; d_call: -; clone_size: -; j_call: TRBJ2-7; cdr3_aa: CASSGEWDISSYEQYF; cdr3_nt: TGTGCCAGCAGTGGGGAATGGGACATTAGCTCCTACGAGCAGTACTTC